This TCR beta chain was identified during a study of a mutant IDH1 vaccine in newly diagnosed glioma. The overall study: Males made up about 60% and females around 38% of treated patients, whose mean age was around 41 years. Those enrolled had earlier been treated with radiotherapy, temozolomide, or both, mostly both.

Sequencing used immunoSEQ multiplex PCR; TCRdb keeps in-frame clones, though not all of them. The sample holds around 59,000 clones, about 90% seen once. Study conclusions and caveats: Pseudoprogression apparently lacked any relation to changes in top peripheral T cell clonotypes.

Described time point: baseline, week 1 (first vaccination visit). Described treatment: pre-vaccination baseline after standard-of-care therapy. New astrocytomas of WHO grade 3 or 4 that were IDH1-mutant and ATRX-lost were found in the donors. Note on this clone: Its antigen is as yet unknown.

V lost 6 bases and J 8 bases, leaving 8 bases between the germline ends. Germline CDR1 MNHNY, CDR2 SVGAGI (reference sequence). The CDR3 has 12 amino acids. The starting material was PBMCs, obtained from a glioma patient treated with radiotherapy, temozolomide or both. The sequence derives from a man between 45 and 60 years old with glioma. The V call is TRBV6-6, the J call TRBJ1-6, with TRBD1 as a possible D gene (6 bases). The CDR3 sequence: CASRGGDSPLHF. CDR3 DNA: TGTGCCAGCAGAGGGGGGGATTCACCCCTCCACTTT.